The 3 T cell receptor beta chains below all came from one sample that was sequenced in a study of T cell repertoires in cytomegalovirus infection (dated by TCRdb to between 2019 and 2020). Sequencing was carried out with an Illumina HiSeq 1500. Through fastp at Q25 and MiXCR, TCRdb rebuilt clones from the public reads, retaining in-frame beta chains. Each record represents a unique CDR3 protein, reported with the most common genes and DNA among its rows. A total of about 350,000 distinct CDR3 sequences appear in this sample, about 32% of them only once. 13% of the sample is in the top ten clones. Their cognate antigens are unknown. What this sample's treatment or condition label stands for: in vitro stimulation with specific CMV peptide epitopes to enrich CMV-specific T cells. This sample comprised cultured PBMCs, obtained from culture after CMV antigen stimulation. These receptors came from a human donor in good health (CMV status not recorded). Some clones in this sample may be carry-over from other donors' samples.

This chain links TRBV7-9 with TRBJ1-4; a possible D gene is TRBD1 (6 bases). This CDR3 has 14 residues. The V end was cut by 6 bases, the J end by 7 bases, with 15 bases between. The V gene's germline CDR1 is SEHNR and CDR2 FQNEAQ (reference sequence). CDR3 loop: CASRGGGGIEKLFF. The CDR3 DNA reads TGTGCCAGCAGGGGTGGTGGGGGCATTGAAAAACTGTTTTTT. The full variable domain, rest sourced from reference TRBV7-9 and TRBJ1-4, is DTGVSQNPRHKITKRGQNVTFRCDPISEHNRLYWYRQTLGQGPEFLTYFQNEAQLEKSRLLSDRFSAERPKGSFSTLEIQRTEQGDSAMYLCASRGGGGIEKLFFGSGTQLSVL.

The chain carries TRBV4-3 and TRBJ1-2; D not certain. Germline V CDR1 and CDR2: LGHNA, YSLEER. The V and J ends lost 0 bases and 4 bases respectively, with 9 bases between them. This CDR3 is 14 amino acids long. The CDR3: CASSQDWVTYGYTF. The CDR3 DNA reads TGCGCCAGCAGCCAAGATTGGGTTACCTATGGCTACACCTTC.

The V call is TRBV20-1, the J call TRBJ2-7, with D uncertain. Germline V lookup: CDR1 DFQATT, CDR2 SNEGSKA (reference sequence). This CDR3 comprises 12 residues. The V end was cut by 3 bases, the J end by 3 bases, with 9 bases between. The CDR3 region is CSARKNGYEQYV. The CDR3 DNA reads TGCAGTGCTAGGAAGAATGGCTACGAGCAGTACGTC.